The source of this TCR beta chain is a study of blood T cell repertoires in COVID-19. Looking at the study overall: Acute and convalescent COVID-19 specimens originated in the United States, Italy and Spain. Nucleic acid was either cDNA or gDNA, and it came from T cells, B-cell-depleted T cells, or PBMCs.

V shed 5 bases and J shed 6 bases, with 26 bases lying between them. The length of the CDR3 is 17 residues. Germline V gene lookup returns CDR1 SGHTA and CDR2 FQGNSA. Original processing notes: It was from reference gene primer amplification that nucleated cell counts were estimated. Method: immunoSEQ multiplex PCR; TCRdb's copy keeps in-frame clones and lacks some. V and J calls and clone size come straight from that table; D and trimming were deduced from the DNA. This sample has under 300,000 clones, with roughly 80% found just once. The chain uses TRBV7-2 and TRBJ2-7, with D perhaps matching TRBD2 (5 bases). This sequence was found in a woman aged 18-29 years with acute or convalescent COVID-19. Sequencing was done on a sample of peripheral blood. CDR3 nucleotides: TGTGCCAGCAGCAACCCGCCGGGCCCAGAAGGGAGTCGCGAGCAGTACTTC. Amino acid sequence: CASSNPPGPEGSREQYF.